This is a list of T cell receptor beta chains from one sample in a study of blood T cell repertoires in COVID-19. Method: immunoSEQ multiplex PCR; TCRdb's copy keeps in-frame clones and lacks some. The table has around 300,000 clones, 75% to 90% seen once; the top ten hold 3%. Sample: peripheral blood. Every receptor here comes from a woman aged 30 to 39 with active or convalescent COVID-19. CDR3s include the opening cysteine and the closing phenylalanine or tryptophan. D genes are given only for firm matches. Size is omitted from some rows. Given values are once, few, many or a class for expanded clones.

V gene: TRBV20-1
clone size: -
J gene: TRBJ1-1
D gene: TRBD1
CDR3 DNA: TGCAGTGCTAGTACCCCCTGGGACAGGGGATACTCAAACACTGAAGCTTTCTTT
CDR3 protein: CSASTPWDRGYSNTEAFF

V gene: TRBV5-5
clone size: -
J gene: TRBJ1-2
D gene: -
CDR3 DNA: TGTGCCAGCAGCTTGGCCAACTATTATGGCTACACCTTC
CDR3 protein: CASSLANYYGYTF

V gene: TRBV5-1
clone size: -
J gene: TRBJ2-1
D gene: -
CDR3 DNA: TGCGCCAGCAGCTTGTCAGGGGTAAATGAGCAGTTCTTC
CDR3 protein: CASSLSGVNEQFF

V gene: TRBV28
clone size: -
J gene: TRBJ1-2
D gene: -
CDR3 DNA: TGTGCCAGCACCTCGGGATGGCCCTATGGCTACACCTTC
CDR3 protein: CASTSGWPYGYTF

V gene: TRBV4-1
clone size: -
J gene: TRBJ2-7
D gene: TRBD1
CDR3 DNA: TGCGCCAGCAGCCCCGTACAGAACAGGGGTCTCGAGCAGTACTTC
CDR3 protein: CASSPVQNRGLEQYF

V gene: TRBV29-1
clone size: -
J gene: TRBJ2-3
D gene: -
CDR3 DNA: TGCAGCGTTGAGCAGGAGGCGGATACGCAGTATTTT
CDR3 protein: CSVEQEADTQYF

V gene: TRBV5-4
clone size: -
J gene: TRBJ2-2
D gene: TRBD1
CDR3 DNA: TGTGCCAGCAGCCGGGGACAGGGGGGGACCGGGGAGCTGTTTTTT
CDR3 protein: CASSRGQGGTGELFF

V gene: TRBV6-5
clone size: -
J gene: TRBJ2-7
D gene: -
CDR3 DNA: TGTGCCAGCAGGGGCTTTGGGCATCGCGAGCAGTACTTC
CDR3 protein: CASRGFGHREQYF

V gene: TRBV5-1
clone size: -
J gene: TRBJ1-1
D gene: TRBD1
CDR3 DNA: TGCGCCAGCAGCTTGTCGTTAGACAGGGGAACTGAAGCTTTCTTT
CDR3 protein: CASSLSLDRGTEAFF

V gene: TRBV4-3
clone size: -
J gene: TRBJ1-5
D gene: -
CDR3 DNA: TGCGCCAGCAGTCCATCAGGGTACAGTCAGCCCCAGCATTTT
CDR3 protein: CASSPSGYSQPQHF

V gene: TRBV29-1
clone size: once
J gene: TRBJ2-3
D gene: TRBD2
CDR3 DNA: TGCAGCGTTGGGGGAGCGGGGGGTTACACAGATACGCAGTATTTT
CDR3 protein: CSVGGAGGYTDTQYF

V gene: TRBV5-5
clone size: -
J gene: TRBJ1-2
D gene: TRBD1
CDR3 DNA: TGTGCCAGCAGACTTGGAGGGGGCAATGGCTACACCTTC
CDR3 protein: CASRLGGGNGYTF

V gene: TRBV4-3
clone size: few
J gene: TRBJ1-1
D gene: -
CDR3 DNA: TGCGCCAGCAGCCATCGTACGGGAACTGAAGCTTTCTTT
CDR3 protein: CASSHRTGTEAFF

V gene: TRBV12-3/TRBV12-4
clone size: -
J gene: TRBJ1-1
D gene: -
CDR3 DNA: TGTGCCAGCAGTTTATCGGGGGGGATGGATGCTTTCTTT
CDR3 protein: CASSLSGGMDAFF

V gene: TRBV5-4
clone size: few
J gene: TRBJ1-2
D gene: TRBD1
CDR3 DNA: TGTGCCAGCACGGACAGGTACAGTGGCTACACCTTC
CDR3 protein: CASTDRYSGYTF

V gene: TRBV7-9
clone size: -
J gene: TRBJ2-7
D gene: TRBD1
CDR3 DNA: TGTGCCAGCAGCCCGAGGACAGGGAAAAGCTCCTACGAGCAGTACTTC
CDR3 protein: CASSPRTGKSSYEQYF

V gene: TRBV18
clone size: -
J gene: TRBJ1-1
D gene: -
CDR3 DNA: TGTGCCAGCTCCAGGGCCAAGAACACTGAAGCTTTCTTT
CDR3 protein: CASSRAKNTEAFF

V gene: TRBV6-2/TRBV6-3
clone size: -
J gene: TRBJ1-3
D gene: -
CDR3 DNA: TGTGCCAGCAGTTACTCGTCATTCGGAAACACCATATATTTT
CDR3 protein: CASSYSSFGNTIYF

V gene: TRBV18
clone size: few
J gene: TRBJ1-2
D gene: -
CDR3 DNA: TGTGCCAGCTCCCCATACAGGTCTAACTATGGCTACACCTTC
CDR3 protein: CASSPYRSNYGYTF

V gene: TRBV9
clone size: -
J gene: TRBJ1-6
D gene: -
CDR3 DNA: TGTGCCAGCAGCGTAACGGGCTATAATTCACCCCTCCACTTT
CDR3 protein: CASSVTGYNSPLHF

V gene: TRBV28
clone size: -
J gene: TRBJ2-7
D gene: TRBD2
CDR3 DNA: TGTGCCAGCAGTGGGACTAGCGGGCCCTACGAGCAGTACTTC
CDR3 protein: CASSGTSGPYEQYF

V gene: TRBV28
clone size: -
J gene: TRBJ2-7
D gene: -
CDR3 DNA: TGTGCCAGCAGTTTGGGACTGTGGTACGAGCAGTACTTC
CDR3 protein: CASSLGLWYEQYF

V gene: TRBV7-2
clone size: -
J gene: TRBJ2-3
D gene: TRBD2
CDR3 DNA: TGTGCCAGCAGCTTGGGCGGGGGGGAGGCAGATACGCAGTATTTT
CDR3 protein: CASSLGGGEADTQYF

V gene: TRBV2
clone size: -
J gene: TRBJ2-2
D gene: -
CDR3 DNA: TGTGCCAGCAGAGAGGGGGCCGGGGGGGGACACACCGGGGAGCTGTTTTTT
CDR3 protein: CASREGAGGGHTGELFF

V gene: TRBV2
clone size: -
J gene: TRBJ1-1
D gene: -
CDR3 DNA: TGTGCCGGAGGGGTTATGAGCGCGGAAGCTTTCTTT
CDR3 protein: CAGGVMSAEAFF

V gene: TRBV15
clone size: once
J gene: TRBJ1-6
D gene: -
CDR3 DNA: TGTGCCACCAGCAGACTTGGACAGAATAATTCACCCCTCCACTTT
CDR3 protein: CATSRLGQNNSPLHF

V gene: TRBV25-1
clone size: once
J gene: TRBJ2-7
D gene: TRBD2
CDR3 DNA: TGTGCCAGCAGTGCCCTCGGGTTGGGGGGGTCCTACGAGCAGTACTTC
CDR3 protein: CASSALGLGGSYEQYF

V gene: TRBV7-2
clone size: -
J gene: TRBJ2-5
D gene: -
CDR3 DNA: TGTGCCAGCAGCCCTTTAAAGGCCAGTTGGGGGGGCCTAGAGACCCAGTACTTC
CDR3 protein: CASSPLKASWGGLETQYF